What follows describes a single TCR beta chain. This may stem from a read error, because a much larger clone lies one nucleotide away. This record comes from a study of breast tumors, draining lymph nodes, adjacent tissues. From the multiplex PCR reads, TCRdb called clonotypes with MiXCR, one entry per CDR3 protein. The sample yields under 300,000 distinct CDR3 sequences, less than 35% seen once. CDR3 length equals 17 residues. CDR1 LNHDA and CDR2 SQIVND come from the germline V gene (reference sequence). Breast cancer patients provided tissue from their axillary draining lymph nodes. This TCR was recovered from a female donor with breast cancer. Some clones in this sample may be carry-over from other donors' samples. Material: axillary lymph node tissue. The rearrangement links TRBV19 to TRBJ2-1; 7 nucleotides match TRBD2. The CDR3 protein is CASSIGVSGGPYNEQLF. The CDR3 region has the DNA TGTGCCAGTAGTATCGGGGTTTCGGGGGGACCATACAATGAGCAGCTCTTC. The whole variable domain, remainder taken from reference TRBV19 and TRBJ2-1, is DGGITQSPKYLFRKEGQNVTLSCEQNLNHDAMYWYRQDPGQGLRLIYYSQIVNDFQKGDIAEGYSVSREKKESFPLTVTSAQKNPTAFYLCASSIGVSGGPYNEQLFGPGTRLTVL.